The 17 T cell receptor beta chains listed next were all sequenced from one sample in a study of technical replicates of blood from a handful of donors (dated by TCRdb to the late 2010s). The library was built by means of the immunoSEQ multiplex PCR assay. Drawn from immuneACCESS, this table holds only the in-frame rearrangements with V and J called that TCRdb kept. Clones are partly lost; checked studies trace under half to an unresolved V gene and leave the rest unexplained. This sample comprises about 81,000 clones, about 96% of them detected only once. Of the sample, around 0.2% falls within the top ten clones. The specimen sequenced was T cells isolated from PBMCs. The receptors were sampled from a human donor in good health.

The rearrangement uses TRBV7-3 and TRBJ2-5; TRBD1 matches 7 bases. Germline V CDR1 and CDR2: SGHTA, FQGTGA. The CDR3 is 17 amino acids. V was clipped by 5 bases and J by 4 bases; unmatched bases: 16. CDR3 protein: CASSPSWTGPPGETQYF. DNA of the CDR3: TGTGCCAGCAGCCCAAGCTGGACAGGCCCTCCTGGAGAGACCCAGTACTTC.

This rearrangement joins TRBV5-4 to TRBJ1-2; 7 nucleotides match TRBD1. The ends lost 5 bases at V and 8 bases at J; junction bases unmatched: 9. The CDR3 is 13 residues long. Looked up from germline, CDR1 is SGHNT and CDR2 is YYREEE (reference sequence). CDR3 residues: CASSQTGEVGYTF. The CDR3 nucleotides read TGTGCCAGCAGTCAAACAGGGGAGGTAGGCTACACCTTC.

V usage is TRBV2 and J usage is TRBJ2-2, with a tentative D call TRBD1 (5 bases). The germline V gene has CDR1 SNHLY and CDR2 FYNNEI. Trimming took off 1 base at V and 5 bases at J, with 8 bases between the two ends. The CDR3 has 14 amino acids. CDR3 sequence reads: CASSEGRATGELFF. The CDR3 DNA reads TGTGCCAGCAGTGAAGGCAGGGCGACCGGGGAGCTGTTTTTT.

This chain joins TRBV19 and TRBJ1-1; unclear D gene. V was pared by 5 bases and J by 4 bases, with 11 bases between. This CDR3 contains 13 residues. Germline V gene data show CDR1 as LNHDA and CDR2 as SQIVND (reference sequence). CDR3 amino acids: CASSYRQVTEAFF. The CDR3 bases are TGTGCCAGTAGTTACCGTCAGGTCACTGAAGCTTTCTTT. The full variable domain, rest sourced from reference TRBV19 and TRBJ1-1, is DGGITQSPKYLFRKEGQNVTLSCEQNLNHDAMYWYRQDPGQGLRLIYYSQIVNDFQKGDIAEGYSVSREKKESFPLTVTSAQKNPTAFYLCASSYRQVTEAFFGQGTRLTVV.

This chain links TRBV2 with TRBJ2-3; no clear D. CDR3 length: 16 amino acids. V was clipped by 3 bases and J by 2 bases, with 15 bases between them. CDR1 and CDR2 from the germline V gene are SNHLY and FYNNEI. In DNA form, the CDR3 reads TGTGCCAGCAGTGAGATCGTCTTAGACAACACAGATACGCAGTATTTT. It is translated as CASSEIVLDNTDTQYF. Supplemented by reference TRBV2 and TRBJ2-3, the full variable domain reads EPEVTQTPSHQVTQMGQEVILRCVPISNHLYFYWYRQILGQKVEFLVSFYNNEISEKSEIFDDQFSVERPDGSNFTLKIRSTKLEDSAMYFCASSEIVLDNTDTQYFGPGTRLTVL.

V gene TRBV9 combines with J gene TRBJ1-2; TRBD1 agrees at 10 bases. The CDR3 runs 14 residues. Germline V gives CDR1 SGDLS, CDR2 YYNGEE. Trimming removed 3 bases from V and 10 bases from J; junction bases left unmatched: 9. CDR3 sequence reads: CASSASTGGQFYTF. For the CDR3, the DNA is TGTGCCAGCAGCGCGTCGACAGGGGGCCAATTCTACACCTTC.

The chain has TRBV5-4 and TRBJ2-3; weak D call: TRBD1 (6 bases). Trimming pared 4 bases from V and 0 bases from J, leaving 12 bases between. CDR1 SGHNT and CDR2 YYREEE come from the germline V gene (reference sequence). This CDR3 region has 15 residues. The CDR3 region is CASSVGGASTDTQYF. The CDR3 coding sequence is TGTGCCAGCAGCGTAGGGGGAGCTAGCACAGATACGCAGTATTTT.

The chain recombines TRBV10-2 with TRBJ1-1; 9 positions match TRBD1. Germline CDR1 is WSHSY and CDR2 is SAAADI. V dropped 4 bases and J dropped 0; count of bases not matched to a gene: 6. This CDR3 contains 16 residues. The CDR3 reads CASSGTGAILNTEAFF. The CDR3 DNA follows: TGCGCCAGCAGTGGGACAGGGGCGATTTTGAACACTGAAGCTTTCTTT.

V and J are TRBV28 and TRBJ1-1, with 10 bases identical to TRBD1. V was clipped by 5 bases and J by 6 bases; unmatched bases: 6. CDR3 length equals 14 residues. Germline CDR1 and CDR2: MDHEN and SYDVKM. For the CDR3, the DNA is TGTGCCAGCAGTGACAGGGGGCGAATCCCTGAAGCTTTCTTT. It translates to CASSDRGRIPEAFF.

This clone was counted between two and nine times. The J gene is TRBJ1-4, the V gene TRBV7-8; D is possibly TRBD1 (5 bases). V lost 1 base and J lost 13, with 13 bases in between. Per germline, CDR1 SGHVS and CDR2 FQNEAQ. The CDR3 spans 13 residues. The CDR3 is CASSLERGLVLFF. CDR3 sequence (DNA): TGTGCCAGCAGCTTAGAAAGGGGTCTAGTACTGTTTTTT.

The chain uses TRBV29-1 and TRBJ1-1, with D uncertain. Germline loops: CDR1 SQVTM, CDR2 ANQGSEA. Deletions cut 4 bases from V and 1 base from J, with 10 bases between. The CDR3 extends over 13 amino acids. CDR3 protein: CSVVRGSNTEAFF. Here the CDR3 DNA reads TGCAGCGTTGTTCGGGGATCGAACACTGAAGCTTTCTTT.

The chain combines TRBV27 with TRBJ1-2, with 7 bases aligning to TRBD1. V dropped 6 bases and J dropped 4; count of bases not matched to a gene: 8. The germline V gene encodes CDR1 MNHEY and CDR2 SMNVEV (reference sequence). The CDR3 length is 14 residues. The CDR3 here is CASRKQGSSYGYTF. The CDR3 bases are TGTGCCAGCAGAAAACAGGGGTCATCCTATGGCTACACCTTC.

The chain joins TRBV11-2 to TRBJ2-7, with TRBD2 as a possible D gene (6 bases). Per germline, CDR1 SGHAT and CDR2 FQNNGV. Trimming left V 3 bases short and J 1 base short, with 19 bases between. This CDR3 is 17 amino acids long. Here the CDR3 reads CASSLGLQWGESYEQYF. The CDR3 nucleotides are TGTGCCAGCAGCTTGGGCCTACAGTGGGGGGAATCCTACGAGCAGTACTTC.

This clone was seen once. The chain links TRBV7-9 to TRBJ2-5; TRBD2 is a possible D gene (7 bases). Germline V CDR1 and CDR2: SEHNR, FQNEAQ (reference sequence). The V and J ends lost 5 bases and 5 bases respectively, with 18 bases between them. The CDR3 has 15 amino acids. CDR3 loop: CASSETSRRGETQYF. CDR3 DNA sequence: TGTGCCAGCAGCGAGACTAGCCGAAGGGGGGAGACCCAGTACTTC.

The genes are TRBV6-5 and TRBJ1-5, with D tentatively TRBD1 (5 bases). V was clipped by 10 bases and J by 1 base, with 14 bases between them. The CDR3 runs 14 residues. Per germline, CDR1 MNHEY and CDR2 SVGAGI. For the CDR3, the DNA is TGTGCCACCGCCAGGGCAATGAGCAATCAGCCCCAGCATTTT. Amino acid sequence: CATARAMSNQPQHF.

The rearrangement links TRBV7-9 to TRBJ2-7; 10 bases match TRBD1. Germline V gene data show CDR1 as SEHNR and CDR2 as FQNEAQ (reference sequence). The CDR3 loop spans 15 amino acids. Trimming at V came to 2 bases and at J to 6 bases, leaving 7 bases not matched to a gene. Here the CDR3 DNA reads TGTGCCAGCAGCTTAATGGGGACAGGGGACCTCGAGCAGTACTTC. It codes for CASSLMGTGDLEQYF.

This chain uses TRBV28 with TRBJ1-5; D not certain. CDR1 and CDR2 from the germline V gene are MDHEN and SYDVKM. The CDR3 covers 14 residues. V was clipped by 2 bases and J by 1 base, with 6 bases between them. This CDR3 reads CASSLILSNQPQHF. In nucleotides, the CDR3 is TGTGCCAGCAGTTTAATCTTAAGCAATCAGCCCCAGCATTTT.